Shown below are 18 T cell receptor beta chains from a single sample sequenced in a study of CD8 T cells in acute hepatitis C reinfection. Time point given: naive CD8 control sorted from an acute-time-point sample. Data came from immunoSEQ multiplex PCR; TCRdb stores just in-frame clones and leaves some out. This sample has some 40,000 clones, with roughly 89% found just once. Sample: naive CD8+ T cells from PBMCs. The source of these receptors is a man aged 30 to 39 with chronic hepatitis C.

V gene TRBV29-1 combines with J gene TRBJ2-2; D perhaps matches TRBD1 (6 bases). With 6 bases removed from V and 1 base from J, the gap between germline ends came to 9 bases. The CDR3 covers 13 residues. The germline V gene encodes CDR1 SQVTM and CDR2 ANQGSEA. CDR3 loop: CSVEGQNTGELFF. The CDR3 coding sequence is TGCAGCGTCGAGGGACAGAACACCGGGGAGCTGTTTTTT.

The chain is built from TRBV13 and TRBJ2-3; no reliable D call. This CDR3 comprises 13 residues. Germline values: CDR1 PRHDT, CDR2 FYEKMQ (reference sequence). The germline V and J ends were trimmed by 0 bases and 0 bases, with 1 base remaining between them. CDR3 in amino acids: CASSLGSTDTQYF. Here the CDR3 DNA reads TGTGCCAGCAGCTTAGGTAGCACAGATACGCAGTATTTT.

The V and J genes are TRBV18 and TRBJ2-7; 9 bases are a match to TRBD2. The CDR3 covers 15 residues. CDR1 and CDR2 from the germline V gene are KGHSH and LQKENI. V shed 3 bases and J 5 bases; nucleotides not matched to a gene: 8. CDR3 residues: CASSPAGGPGDEQYF. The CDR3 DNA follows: TGTGCCAGCTCACCTGCGGGAGGGCCAGGTGACGAGCAGTACTTC.

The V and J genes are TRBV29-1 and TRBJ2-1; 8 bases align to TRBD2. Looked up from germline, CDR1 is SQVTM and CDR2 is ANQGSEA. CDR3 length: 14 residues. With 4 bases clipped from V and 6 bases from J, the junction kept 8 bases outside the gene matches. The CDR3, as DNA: TGCAGCGTTGGGAGGGCGGGGGGATCCAATGAGCAGTTCTTC. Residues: CSVGRAGGSNEQFF.

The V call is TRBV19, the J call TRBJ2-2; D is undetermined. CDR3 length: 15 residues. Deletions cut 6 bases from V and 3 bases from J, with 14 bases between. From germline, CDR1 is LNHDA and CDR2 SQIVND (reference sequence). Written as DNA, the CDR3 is TGTGCCAGTAGGTGGGGTCCTGGGGACACCGGGGAGCTGTTTTTT. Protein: CASRWGPGDTGELFF.

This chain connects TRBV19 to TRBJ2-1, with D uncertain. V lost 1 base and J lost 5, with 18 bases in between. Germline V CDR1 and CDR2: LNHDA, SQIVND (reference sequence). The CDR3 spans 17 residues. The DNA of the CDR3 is TGTGCCAGTAGTATAGTTGGGTCCTCTCTAGAGAACAATGAGCAGTTCTTC. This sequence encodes CASSIVGSSLENNEQFF.

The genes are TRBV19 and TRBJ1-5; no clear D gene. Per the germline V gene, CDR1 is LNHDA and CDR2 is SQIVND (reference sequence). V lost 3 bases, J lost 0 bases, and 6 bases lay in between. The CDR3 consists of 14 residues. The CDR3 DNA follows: TGTGCCAGTAGTATCCTTTCTAGCAATCAGCCCCAGCATTTT. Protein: CASSILSSNQPQHF.

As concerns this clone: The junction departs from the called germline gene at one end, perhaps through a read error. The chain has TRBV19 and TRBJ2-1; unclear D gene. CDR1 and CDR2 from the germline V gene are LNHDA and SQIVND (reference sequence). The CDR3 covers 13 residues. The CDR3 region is CASSMPWGNEQFF. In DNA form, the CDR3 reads TGTGCCAGCAGTATGCCCTGGGGCAATGAGCAGTTCTTC.

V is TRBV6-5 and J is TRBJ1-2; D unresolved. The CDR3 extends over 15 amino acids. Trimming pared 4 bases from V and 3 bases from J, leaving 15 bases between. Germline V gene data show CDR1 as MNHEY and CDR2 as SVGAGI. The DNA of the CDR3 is TGTGCCAGCAGTTCAACACGACGACCCTACTATGGCTACACCTTC. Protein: CASSSTRRPYYGYTF.

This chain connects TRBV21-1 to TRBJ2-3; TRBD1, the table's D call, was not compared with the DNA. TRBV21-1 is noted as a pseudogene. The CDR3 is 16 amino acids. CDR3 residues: CASSKCTRSPTDTQYF. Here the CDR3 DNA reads TGTGCCAGCAGCAAATGTACCAGATCTCCCACAGATACGCAGTATTTT.

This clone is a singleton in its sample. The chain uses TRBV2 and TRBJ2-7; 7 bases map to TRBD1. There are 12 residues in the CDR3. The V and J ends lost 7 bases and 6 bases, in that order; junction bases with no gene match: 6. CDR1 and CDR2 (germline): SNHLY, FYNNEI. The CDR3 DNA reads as TGTGCCAGCATAGGGGGCCCTGGCGAGCAGTACTTC. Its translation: CASIGGPGEQYF.

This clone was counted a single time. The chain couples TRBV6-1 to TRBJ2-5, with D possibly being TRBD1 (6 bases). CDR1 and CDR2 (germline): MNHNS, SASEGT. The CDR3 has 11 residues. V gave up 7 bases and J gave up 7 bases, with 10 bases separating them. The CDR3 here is CASKQGPTQYF. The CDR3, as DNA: TGTGCCAGCAAGCAGGGGCCGACCCAGTACTTC.

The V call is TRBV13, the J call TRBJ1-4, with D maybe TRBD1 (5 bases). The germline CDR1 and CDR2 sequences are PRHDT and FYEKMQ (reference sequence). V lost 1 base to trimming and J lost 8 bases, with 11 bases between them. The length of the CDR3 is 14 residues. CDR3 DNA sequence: TGTGCCAGCAGCTTAGCCCGGGGCTACGAAAAACTGTTTTTT. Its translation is CASSLARGYEKLFF.

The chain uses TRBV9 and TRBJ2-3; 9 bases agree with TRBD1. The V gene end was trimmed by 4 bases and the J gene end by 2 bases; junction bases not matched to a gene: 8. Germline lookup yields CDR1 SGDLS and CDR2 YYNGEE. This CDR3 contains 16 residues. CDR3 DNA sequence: TGTGCCAGCAGCCATAGCCGGGACAGGGCCACAGATACGCAGTATTTT. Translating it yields CASSHSRDRATDTQYF.

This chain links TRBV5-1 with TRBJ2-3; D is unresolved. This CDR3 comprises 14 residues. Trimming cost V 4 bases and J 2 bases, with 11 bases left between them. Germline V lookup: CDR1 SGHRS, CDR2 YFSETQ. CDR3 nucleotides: TGCGCCAGCAGCGCAAACCAGCCCACAGATACGCAGTATTTT. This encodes CASSANQPTDTQYF.

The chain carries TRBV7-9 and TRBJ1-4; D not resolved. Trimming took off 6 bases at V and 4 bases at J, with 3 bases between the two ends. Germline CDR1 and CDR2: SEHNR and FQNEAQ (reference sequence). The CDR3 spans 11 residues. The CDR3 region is CASRSNEKLFF. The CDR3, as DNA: TGTGCCAGCAGGAGTAATGAAAAACTGTTTTTT.

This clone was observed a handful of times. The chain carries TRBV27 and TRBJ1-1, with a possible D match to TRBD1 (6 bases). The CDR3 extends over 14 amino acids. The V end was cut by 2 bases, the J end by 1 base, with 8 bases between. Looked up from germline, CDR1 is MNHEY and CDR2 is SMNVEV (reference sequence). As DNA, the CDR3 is TGTGCCAGCAGTTTAGTAGGGGGGAACACTGAAGCTTTCTTT. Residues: CASSLVGGNTEAFF.

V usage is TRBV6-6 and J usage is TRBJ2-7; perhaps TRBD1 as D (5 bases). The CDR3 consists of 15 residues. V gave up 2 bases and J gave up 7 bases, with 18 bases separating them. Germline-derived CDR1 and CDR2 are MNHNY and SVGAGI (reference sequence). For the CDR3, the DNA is TGTGCCAGCAGTTACGGATTTGGCAGGGTAGGTGAGCAGTACTTC. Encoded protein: CASSYGFGRVGEQYF.